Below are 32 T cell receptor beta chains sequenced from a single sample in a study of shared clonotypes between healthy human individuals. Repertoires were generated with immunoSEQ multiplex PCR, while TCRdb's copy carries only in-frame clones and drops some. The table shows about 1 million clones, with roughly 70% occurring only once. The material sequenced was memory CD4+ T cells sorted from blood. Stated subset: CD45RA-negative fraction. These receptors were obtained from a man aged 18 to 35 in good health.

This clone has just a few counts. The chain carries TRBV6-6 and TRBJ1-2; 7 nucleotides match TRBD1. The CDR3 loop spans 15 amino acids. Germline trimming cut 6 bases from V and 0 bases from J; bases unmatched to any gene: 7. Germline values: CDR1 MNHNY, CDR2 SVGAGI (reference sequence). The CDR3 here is CASSKAGQTNYGYTF. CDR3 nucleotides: TGTGCCAGCAGCAAAGCGGGACAGACTAACTATGGCTACACCTTC.

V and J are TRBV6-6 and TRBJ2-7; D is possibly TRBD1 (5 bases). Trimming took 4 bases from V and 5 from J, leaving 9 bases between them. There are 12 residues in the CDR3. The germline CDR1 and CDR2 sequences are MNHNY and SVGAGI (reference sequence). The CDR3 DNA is TGTGCCAGCAGTTCACAGGCGAACGAGCAGTACTTC. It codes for CASSSQANEQYF.

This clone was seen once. The DNA for the CDR3 is TGTGCCAGCTCACCGTTAGCCGTGGCCGGGACCGATTCCCCCTCTGGAAACACCATATATTTT. Translated: CASSPLAVAGTDSPSGNTIYF. The chain is built from TRBV18 and TRBJ1-3; D is possibly TRBD1 (5 bases). The CDR3 length is 21 residues. Germline loops: CDR1 KGHSH, CDR2 LQKENI. V was trimmed by 3 bases and J by 0 bases, leaving 27 bases between them.

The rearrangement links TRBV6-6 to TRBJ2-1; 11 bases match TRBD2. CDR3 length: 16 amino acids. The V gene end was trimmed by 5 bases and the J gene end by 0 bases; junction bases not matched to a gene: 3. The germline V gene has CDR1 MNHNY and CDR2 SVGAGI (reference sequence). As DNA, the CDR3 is TGTGCCAGCAGTCTAGCGGGAGGCAGCTCCTACAATGAGCAGTTCTTC. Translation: CASSLAGGSSYNEQFF.

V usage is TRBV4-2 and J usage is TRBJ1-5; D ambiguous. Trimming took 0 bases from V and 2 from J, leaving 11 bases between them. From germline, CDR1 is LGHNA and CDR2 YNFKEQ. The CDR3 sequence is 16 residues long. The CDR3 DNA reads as TGTGCCAGCAGCCAAGATGAAGGTATAGGCAATCAGCCCCAGCATTTT. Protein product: CASSQDEGIGNQPQHF.

The CDR3 region has the DNA TGTGCCAGCAGTGATGGGAAGTGGAATCAGCCCCAGCATTTT. It is translated as CASSDGKWNQPQHF. The gene calls are TRBV2 and TRBJ1-5; D remains unclear. The CDR3 spans 14 residues. The germline V and J ends were trimmed by 3 bases and 4 bases, with 10 bases remaining between them. CDR1 SNHLY and CDR2 FYNNEI come from the germline V gene.

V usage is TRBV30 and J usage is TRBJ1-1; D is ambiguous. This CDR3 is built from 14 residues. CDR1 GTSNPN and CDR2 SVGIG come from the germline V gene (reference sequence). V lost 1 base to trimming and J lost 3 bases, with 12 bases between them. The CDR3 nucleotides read TGTGCCTGGAGTGGTCCGGGAGCCGACACTGAAGCTTTCTTT. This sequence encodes CAWSGPGADTEAFF.

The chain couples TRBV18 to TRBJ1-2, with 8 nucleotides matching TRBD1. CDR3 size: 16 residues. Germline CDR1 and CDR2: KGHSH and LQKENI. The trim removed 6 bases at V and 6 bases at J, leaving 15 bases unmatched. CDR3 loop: CASSPGKTGVTNGYTF. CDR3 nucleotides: TGTGCCAGCTCGCCGGGGAAGACAGGGGTGACGAATGGCTACACCTTC.

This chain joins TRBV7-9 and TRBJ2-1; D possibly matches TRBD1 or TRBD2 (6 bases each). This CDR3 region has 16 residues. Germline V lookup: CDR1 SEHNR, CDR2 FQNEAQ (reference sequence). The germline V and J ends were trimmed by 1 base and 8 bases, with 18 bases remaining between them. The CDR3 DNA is TGTGCCAGCAGCTTAGTGTCGGGGGCCAGCGCCCATGAGCAGTTCTTC. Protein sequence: CASSLVSGASAHEQFF.

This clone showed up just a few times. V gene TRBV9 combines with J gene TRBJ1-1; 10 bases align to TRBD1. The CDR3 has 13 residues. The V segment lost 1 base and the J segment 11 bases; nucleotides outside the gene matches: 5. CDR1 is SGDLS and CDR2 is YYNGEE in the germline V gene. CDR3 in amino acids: CASSVRDRGQAFF. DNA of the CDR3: TGTGCCAGCAGCGTAAGAGACAGGGGGCAGGCTTTCTTT.

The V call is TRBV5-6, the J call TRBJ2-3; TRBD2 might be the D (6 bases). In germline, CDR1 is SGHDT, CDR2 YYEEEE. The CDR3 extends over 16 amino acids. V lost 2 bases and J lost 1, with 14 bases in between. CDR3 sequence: CASSFSAGRGTDTQYF. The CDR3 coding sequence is TGTGCCAGCAGCTTTTCGGCGGGACGGGGCACAGATACGCAGTATTTT.

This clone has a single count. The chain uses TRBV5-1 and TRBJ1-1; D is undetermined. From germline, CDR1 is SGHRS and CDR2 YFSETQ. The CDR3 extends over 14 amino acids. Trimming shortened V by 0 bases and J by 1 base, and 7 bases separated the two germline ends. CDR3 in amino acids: CASSLDNGNTEAFF. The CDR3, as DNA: TGCGCCAGCAGCTTGGACAACGGGAACACTGAAGCTTTCTTT.

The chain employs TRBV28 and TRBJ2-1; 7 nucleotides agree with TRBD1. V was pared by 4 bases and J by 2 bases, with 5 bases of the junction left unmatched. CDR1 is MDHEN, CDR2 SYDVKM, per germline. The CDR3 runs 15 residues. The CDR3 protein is CASSSEGAPYNEQFF. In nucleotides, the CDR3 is TGTGCCAGCAGTTCCGAGGGGGCCCCCTACAATGAGCAGTTCTTC.

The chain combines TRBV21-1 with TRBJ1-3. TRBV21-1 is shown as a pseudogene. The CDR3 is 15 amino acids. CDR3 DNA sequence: TGTGCCAGCCCCTGGGGGAGGAAATACGGAAACACCATATATTTT. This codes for CASPWGRKYGNTIYF.

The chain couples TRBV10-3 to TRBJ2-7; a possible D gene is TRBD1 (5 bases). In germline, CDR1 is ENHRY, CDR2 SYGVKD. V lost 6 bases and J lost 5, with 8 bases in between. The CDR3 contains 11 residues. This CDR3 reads CAISDSHEQYF. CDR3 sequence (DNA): TGTGCCATCAGCGACAGCCACGAGCAGTACTTC.

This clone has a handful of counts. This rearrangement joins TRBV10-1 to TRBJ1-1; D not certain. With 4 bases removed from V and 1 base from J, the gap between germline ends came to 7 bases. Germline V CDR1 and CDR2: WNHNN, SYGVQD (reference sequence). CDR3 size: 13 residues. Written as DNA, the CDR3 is TGCGCCAGCAGTGGGTCCCCGAACACTGAAGCTTTCTTT. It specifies CASSGSPNTEAFF.

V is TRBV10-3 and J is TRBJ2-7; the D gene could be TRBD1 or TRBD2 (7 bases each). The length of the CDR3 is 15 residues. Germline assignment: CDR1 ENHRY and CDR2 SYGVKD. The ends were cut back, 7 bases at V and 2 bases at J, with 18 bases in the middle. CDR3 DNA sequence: TGTGCCATCACTCAGGGGGGGACAGTAGCCTACGAGCAGTACTTC. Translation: CAITQGGTVAYEQYF.

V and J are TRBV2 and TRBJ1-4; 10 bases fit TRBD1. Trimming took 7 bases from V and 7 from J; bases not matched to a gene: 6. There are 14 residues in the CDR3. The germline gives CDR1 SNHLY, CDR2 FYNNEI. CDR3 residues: CASIWDRGGEKLFF. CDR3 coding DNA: TGTGCCAGCATTTGGGACAGGGGAGGTGAAAAACTGTTTTTT.

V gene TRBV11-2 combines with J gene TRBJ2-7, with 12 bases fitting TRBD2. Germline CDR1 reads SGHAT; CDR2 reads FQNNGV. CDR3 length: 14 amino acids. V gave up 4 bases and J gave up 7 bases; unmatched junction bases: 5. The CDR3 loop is CASSSTSGRWEQYF. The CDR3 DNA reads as TGTGCCAGCAGCTCGACTAGCGGGAGATGGGAGCAGTACTTC.

The CDR3 DNA sequence: TGTGCCAGCAGCAACGGTTCCCGGGTTAATGAAAAACTGTTTTTT. Translating gives CASSNGSRVNEKLFF. The chain couples TRBV21-1 to TRBJ1-4. TRBV21-1 is annotated as a pseudogene. The CDR3 extends over 15 amino acids.

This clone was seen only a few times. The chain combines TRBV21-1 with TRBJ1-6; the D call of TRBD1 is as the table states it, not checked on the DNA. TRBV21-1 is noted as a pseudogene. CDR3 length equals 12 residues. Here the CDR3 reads CASWTAYSPLHF. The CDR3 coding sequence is TGTGCCAGCTGGACAGCTTATTCACCCCTCCACTTT.

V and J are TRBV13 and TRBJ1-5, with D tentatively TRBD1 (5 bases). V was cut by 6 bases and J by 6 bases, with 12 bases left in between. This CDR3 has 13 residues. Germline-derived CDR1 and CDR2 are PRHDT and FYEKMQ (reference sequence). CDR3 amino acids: CASSEEGAQPQHF. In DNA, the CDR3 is TGTGCCAGCAGTGAAGAAGGGGCTCAGCCCCAGCATTTT.

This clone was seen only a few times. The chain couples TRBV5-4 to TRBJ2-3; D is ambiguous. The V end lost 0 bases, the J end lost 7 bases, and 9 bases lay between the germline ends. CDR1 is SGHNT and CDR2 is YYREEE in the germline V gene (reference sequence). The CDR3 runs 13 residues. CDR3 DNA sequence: TGTGCCAGCAGCTTGGCCTTCCAGAATACGCAGTATTTT. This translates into CASSLAFQNTQYF.

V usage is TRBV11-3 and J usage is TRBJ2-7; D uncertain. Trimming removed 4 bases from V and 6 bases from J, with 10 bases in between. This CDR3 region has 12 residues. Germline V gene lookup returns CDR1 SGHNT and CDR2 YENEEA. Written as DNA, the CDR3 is TGTGCCAGCAGCTCACTTAGCACCGAGCAGTACTTC. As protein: CASSSLSTEQYF.

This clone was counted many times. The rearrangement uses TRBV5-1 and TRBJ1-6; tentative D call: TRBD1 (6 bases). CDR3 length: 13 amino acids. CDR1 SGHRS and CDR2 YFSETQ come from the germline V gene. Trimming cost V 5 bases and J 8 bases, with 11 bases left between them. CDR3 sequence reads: CASRRTDDSPLHF. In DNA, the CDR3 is TGCGCCAGCAGAAGGACAGACGATTCACCCCTCCACTTT.

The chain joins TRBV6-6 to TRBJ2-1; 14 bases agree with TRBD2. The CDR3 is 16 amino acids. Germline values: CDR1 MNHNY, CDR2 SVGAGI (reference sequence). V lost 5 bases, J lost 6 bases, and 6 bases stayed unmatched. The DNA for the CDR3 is TGTGCCAGCAGTACGACGACTAGCGGGGGGGCCAATGAGCAGTTCTTC. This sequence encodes CASSTTTSGGANEQFF.

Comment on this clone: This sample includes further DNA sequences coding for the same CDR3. In DNA form, the CDR3 reads TGTGCCAGCAGTTTCGGACTGAACACTGAAGCTTTCTTT. Translated: CASSFGLNTEAFF. The chain recombines TRBV7-9 with TRBJ1-1; D is undetermined. Germline V gives CDR1 SEHNR, CDR2 FQNEAQ (reference sequence). Trimming pared 6 bases from V and 0 bases from J, leaving 8 bases between. This CDR3 is 13 amino acids long.

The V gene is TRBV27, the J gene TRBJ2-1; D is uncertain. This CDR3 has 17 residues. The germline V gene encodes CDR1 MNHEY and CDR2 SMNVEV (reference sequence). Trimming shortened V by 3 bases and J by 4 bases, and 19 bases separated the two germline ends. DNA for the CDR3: TGTGCCAGCAGTTTCCTGGCAGTTTCTTTCTCATACAATGAGCAGTTCTTC. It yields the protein CASSFLAVSFSYNEQFF.

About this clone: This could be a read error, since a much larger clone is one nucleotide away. This CDR3 is CASSFSGANVLTF. In DNA, the CDR3 is TGTGCCAGCAGCTTCTCTGGGGCCAACGTCCTGACTTTC. The rearrangement joins TRBV11-2 to TRBJ2-6, with no clear D. The CDR3 loop spans 13 amino acids. The germline V gene has CDR1 SGHAT and CDR2 FQNNGV. Trimming took off 3 bases at V and 0 bases at J, with 0 bases between the two ends.

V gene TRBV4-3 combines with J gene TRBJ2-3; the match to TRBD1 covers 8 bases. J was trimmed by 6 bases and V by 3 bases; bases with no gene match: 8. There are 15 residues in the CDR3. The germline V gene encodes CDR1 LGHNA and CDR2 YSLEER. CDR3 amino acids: CASSQDRTGQDTQYF. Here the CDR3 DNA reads TGCGCCAGCAGCCAGGATAGGACAGGGCAGGATACGCAGTATTTT.

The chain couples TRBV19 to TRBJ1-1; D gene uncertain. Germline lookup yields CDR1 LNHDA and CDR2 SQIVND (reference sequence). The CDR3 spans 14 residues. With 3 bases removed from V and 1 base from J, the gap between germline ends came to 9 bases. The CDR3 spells CASSIRNRNTEAFF. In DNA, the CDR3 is TGTGCCAGTAGTATCCGAAACAGGAACACTGAAGCTTTCTTT. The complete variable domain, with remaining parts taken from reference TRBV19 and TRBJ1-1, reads DGGITQSPKYLFRKEGQNVTLSCEQNLNHDAMYWYRQDPGQGLRLIYYSQIVNDFQKGDIAEGYSVSREKKESFPLTVTSAQKNPTAFYLCASSIRNRNTEAFFGQGTRLTVV.

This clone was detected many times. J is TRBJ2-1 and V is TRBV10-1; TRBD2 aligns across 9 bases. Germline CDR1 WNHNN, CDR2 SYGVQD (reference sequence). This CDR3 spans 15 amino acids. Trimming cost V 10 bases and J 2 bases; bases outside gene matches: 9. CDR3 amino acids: CAINIGLAPYNEQFF. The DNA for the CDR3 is TGCGCCATCAATATCGGACTAGCGCCCTACAATGAGCAGTTCTTC.